These T cell receptor beta chains were read from a single sample in a study of T cell responses to AZD1222 COVID-19 vaccine. Sequencing was performed with immunoSEQ multiplex PCR; in TCRdb, only in-frame clones are kept and a portion is missing. The sample has around 170,000 clones; roughly 91% are singletons. The sequencing here drew on peripheral blood, taken 28 days after the second AZD1222 dose. Receptors were obtained from an adult who received the AZD1222 COVID-19 vaccine. Both conserved end residues are part of each CDR3. D genes are given only for firm matches. Only part of the rows carry a size: once, few, many, or a class if the clone is expanded.

size	V	J	D	DNA	CDR3
.	TRBV5-1	TRBJ2-3	TRBD2	TGCGCCAGCAGCCAGGAACTAGCGGGGGCCTCAGATACGCAGTATTTT	CASSQELAGASDTQYF
.	TRBV28	TRBJ2-5	.	TGTGCCAGCGATCGCCCGGGAGTGGGTTCACAAGAGACCCAGTACTTC	CASDRPGVGSQETQYF
.	TRBV5-1	TRBJ1-3	.	TGCGCCAGCAGCGTGGGGACGACGAAAGGGAACACCATATATTTT	CASSVGTTKGNTIYF
.	TRBV28	TRBJ2-2	.	TGTGCCAGCAGTTCCCTCAGGGGGGCCGGGGAGCTGTTTTTT	CASSSLRGAGELFF
.	TRBV30	TRBJ2-3	.	TGTGCCTGGTCCAACCAAGGATCTTCAGATACGCAGTATTTT	CAWSNQGSSDTQYF
.	TRBV30	TRBJ1-4	.	TGTGCCTGGAGCGACGGACAGCGCCTGTTTTTT	CAWSDGQRLFF
.	TRBV10-2	TRBJ2-1	TRBD2	TGCGCCAGCAGTGCAGTAGCGGGAGGGCTTGGGGATGAGCAGTTCTTC	CASSAVAGGLGDEQFF
once	TRBV5-1	TRBJ1-6	.	TGCGCCAGCAGCTTGGACAGGACACTACATAATTCACCCCTCCACTTT	CASSLDRTLHNSPLHF
.	TRBV4-3	TRBJ2-7	.	TGCGCCAGCAGCCAAGAATGGGGGACCTACGAGCAGTACTTC	CASSQEWGTYEQYF
.	TRBV9	TRBJ1-3	.	TGTGCCAGCAGCGAGGTGCATCCCTCTGGAAACACCATATATTTT	CASSEVHPSGNTIYF
.	TRBV4-3	TRBJ2-7	TRBD1	TGCGCCAGCAGCCAAGAGCGGACAGGGCGGTCCGTGGCACTAGCTTACGAGCAGTACTTC	CASSQERTGRSVALAYEQYF
.	TRBV9	TRBJ2-1	TRBD2	TGTGCCAGCAGCCTGCTGGGGGGGGACTACAATGAGCAGTTCTTC	CASSLLGGDYNEQFF
.	TRBV19	TRBJ2-3	.	TGTGCCAGTAACCTAGCTGGTTGGGGCACAGATTCGCAGTATTTT	CASNLAGWGTDSQYF
.	TRBV18	TRBJ2-5	.	TGTGCCAGCTCACCAAATGGCAACCCCAGGGAGACCCAGTACTTC	CASSPNGNPRETQYF
once	TRBV9	TRBJ1-2	.	.	CASSVVGRGSTF
.	TRBV5-1	TRBJ2-1	TRBD2	TGCGCCAGCAGCTTGCGTGCGGGAGGGCCCAAGGAGCAGTTCTTC	CASSLRAGGPKEQFF
.	TRBV6-6	TRBJ2-7	.	TGTGCCAGCAGTTACTCCCCTGCGGTTCCCTACGAGCAGTACTTC	CASSYSPAVPYEQYF
.	TRBV6-2/TRBV6-3	TRBJ2-2	.	TGTGCCAGCAGTTACGGACAAGGGAACACCGGGGAGCTGTTTTTT	CASSYGQGNTGELFF
.	TRBV7-3	TRBJ1-2	.	TGTGCCAGCAGCTTAAATGCTGGGGGTAACTATGGCTACACCTTC	CASSLNAGGNYGYTF
.	TRBV11-2	TRBJ1-2	.	TGTGCCAGCAGCTTAGATCCGGTCGGCGGCCTCAATGGCTACACCTTC	CASSLDPVGGLNGYTF
.	TRBV24-1	TRBJ2-3	.	TGTGCCACCAGTGACCCAGGGTATGGGGATACGCAGTATTTT	CATSDPGYGDTQYF
.	TRBV4-1	TRBJ2-4	.	TGCGCCAGCAGCCAGACAGGGGGGCCTAGCGGGATAGAGAGGAACATTCAGTACTTC	CASSQTGGPSGIERNIQYF
.	TRBV4-1	TRBJ1-2	.	TGCGCCAGCAGCCAAGAGGGATTGTGGGGCTACACCTTC	CASSQEGLWGYTF